The text below deals with one T cell receptor (beta chain). This specimen includes other DNA sequences encoding the same CDR3. Assay used: immunoSEQ multiplex PCR; TCRdb lists only in-frame clones, some missing. The sample lists 630,000 or so clones; about 87% were seen once. The sample originates from a study of shared T cell receptors in the human thymus. This CDR3 is built from 15 residues. CDR1 and CDR2 (germline): SGHRS, YFSETQ. The germline V and J ends were trimmed by 0 bases and 1 base, with 8 bases remaining between them. These data also formed part of another study, on human thymus T cells. That paper states: Thymus pieces cut out during corrective heart surgery were the tissue that was used. Blood and thymic repertoires both appeared biased in V and J gene usage. Overlap was high between thymic repertoires from unrelated individuals, as reported in related research.

The rearrangement links TRBV5-1 to TRBJ2-1, with D tentatively TRBD2 (6 bases). This TCR was recovered from a boy under two years old with a congenital heart defect. The source material was thymocytes. The CDR3 loop is CASSLGSGSYNEQFF. CDR3 coding DNA: TGCGCCAGCAGCTTGGGGAGCGGGTCCTACAATGAGCAGTTCTTC. Full variable domain (outside the CDR3, taken from reference TRBV5-1 and TRBJ2-1): KAGVTQTPRYLIKTRGQQVTLSCSPISGHRSVSWYQQTPGQGLQFLFEYFSETQRNKGNFPGRFSGRQFSNSRSEMNVSTLELGDSALYLCASSLGSGSYNEQFFGPGTRLTVL.